One and the same sample provided the 8 T cell receptor beta chains below, sequenced in a study of blood T cell repertoires in COVID-19. Only in-frame clones appear in the TCRdb table, and some are missing; sequencing was by immunoSEQ multiplex PCR. The sample shows some 270,000 clones, about 82% of them seen only once. The sample comprised PBMCs or T cells enriched from blood (not recorded which). The receptor set was obtained from a woman aged 50 to 60 with acute COVID-19.

This clone was detected ten times or more. The identical CDR3 is also encoded by other nucleotide sequences in the sample. V usage is TRBV6-5 and J usage is TRBJ1-5, with D hard to call. Germline assignment: CDR1 MNHEY and CDR2 SVGAGI. The V and J ends lost 0 bases and 2 bases respectively, with 8 bases between them. This CDR3 is 15 amino acids long. The CDR3 spells CASSYSRVGNQPQHF. For the CDR3, the DNA is TGTGCCAGCAGTTACTCGCGGGTCGGCAATCAGCCCCAGCATTTT.

V and J are TRBV4-3 and TRBJ2-7; 7 bases align to TRBD1. The length of the CDR3 is 15 residues. V lost 0 bases to trimming and J lost 4 bases; unmatched junction nucleotides: 6. Germline V gives CDR1 LGHNA, CDR2 YSLEER. CDR3 residues: CASSQDLYRGYEQYF. Here the CDR3 DNA reads TGCGCCAGCAGCCAAGACCTATACAGGGGATACGAGCAGTACTTC.

The chain has TRBV2 and TRBJ1-1; D is ambiguous. Trimming shortened V by 2 bases and J by 5 bases, and 9 bases separated the two germline ends. This CDR3 is built from 13 residues. Germline assignment: CDR1 SNHLY and CDR2 FYNNEI. Here the CDR3 reads CASSESGETEAFF. The CDR3 DNA is TGTGCCAGCAGTGAATCCGGGGAGACTGAAGCTTTCTTT.

This clone has a handful of counts. The chain has TRBV7-2 and TRBJ1-1; no firm D call. This CDR3 spans 15 amino acids. Germline V gene lookup returns CDR1 SGHTA and CDR2 FQGNSA. The ends were cut back, 5 bases at V and 1 base at J, with 14 bases in the middle. CDR3 amino acids: CASSPDGNTNTEAFF. CDR3 nucleotide sequence: TGTGCCAGCAGCCCCGACGGGAATACGAACACTGAAGCTTTCTTT.

This clone appeared many times. V is TRBV5-4 and J is TRBJ1-2; D might be TRBD1 (6 bases). The CDR3 consists of 14 residues. V was clipped by 2 bases and J by 6 bases, with 14 bases between them. Germline V gene data show CDR1 as SGHNT and CDR2 as YYREEE (reference sequence). CDR3 amino acids: CASSFRGGLHGYTF. The CDR3 DNA reads as TGTGCCAGCAGCTTTCGGGGGGGGCTGCATGGCTACACCTTC.

This clone turned up a few times. The chain is built from TRBV18 and TRBJ1-1, with 10 bases that match TRBD1. From germline, CDR1 is KGHSH and CDR2 LQKENI. The CDR3 contains 14 residues. V shed 8 bases and J 2 bases; nucleotides not matched to a gene: 5. Written as DNA, the CDR3 is TGTGCCAGCACACTGACAGGGGGCAACACTGAAGCTTTCTTT. Its protein is CASTLTGGNTEAFF. The full variable domain, with the rest looked up from reference TRBV18 and TRBJ1-1, is NAGVMQNPRHLVRRRGQEARLRCSPMKGHSHVYWYRQLPEEGLKFMVYLQKENIIDESGMPKERFSAEFPKEGPSILRIQQVVRGDSAAYFCASTLTGGNTEAFFGQGTRLTVV.

The rearrangement uses TRBV24-1 and TRBJ2-1; unclear D gene. The CDR3 sequence is 12 residues long. CDR1 is KGHDR, CDR2 SFDVKD, per germline. Trimming shortened V by 11 bases and J by 4 bases, and 11 bases separated the two germline ends. This CDR3 is CAIQDRYNEQFF. The CDR3 bases are TGTGCCATCCAGGATAGATACAATGAGCAGTTCTTC.

This clone was picked up many times. The chain couples TRBV5-1 to TRBJ1-1, with 10 bases aligning to TRBD1. This CDR3 is 15 amino acids long. With 4 bases clipped from V and 1 base from J, the junction kept 4 bases outside the gene matches. Germline V CDR1 and CDR2: SGHRS, YFSETQ. The CDR3 sequence is CASSGTGAGNTEAFF. CDR3 nucleotides: TGCGCCAGCAGCGGGACAGGGGCTGGGAACACTGAAGCTTTCTTT.